A selection of T cell receptor beta chains follows, all from one sample in a study of CD8+ T cells in alopecia areata. Repertoires were generated with immunoSEQ multiplex PCR, while TCRdb's copy carries only in-frame clones and drops some. The profile shows about 200,000 clones, around 50% of them singletons. Sequenced: CD8+ T cells sorted from blood. The receptors were sampled from a human donor in good health. Each CDR3 is given with its conserved first and last residue. The order of the fields is D gene, CDR3 length, J gene, V gene, clone size, CDR3 protein, CDR3 DNA. A D gene is named only where the DNA matches it firmly. Clone size, where shown, is once, few, many, or a class for clones that have expanded.

D gene: -; CDR3 length: 11; J gene: TRBJ1-1; V gene: TRBV29-1; clone size: -; CDR3 protein: CSVAEHTEAFF; CDR3 DNA: TGCAGCGTGGCCGAACACACTGAAGCTTTCTTT
D gene: -; CDR3 length: 14; J gene: TRBJ1-2; V gene: TRBV29-1; clone size: -; CDR3 protein: CSVPDEGRGYGYTF; CDR3 DNA: TGCAGCGTCCCAGACGAGGGACGGGGCTATGGCTACACCTTC
D gene: -; CDR3 length: 13; J gene: TRBJ1-5; V gene: TRBV27; clone size: -; CDR3 protein: CASSLSRDQPQHF; CDR3 DNA: TGTGCCAGCAGTTTATCGAGGGATCAGCCCCAGCATTTT
D gene: TRBD2; CDR3 length: 15; J gene: TRBJ2-7; V gene: TRBV4-1; clone size: -; CDR3 protein: CASSPPGLALYEQYF; CDR3 DNA: TGCGCCAGCAGCCCCCCGGGACTAGCCCTCTACGAGCAGTACTTC
D gene: TRBD1; CDR3 length: 15; J gene: TRBJ2-5; V gene: TRBV7-9; clone size: -; CDR3 protein: CASSLGGQLQETQYF; CDR3 DNA: TGTGCCAGCAGCCTAGGGGGACAGCTCCAAGAGACCCAGTACTTC
D gene: -; CDR3 length: 14; J gene: TRBJ2-5; V gene: TRBV2; clone size: few; CDR3 protein: CASSDPGGKETQYF; CDR3 DNA: TGTGCCAGCAGTGACCCCGGAGGAAAAGAGACCCAGTACTTC
D gene: -; CDR3 length: 13; J gene: TRBJ2-1; V gene: TRBV5-4; clone size: once; CDR3 protein: CATLGGTPNEQFF; CDR3 DNA: TGTGCCACTCTAGGGGGGACGCCGAATGAGCAGTTCTTC
D gene: -; CDR3 length: 15; J gene: TRBJ2-3; V gene: TRBV7-9; clone size: once; CDR3 protein: CASSTSPRQADTQYF; CDR3 DNA: TGTGCCAGCAGCACCTCCCCCCGACAGGCGGATACGCAGTATTTT
D gene: -; CDR3 length: 14; J gene: TRBJ2-3; V gene: TRBV9; clone size: few; CDR3 protein: CASSVAKSTDTQYF; CDR3 DNA: TGTGCCAGCAGCGTAGCTAAGAGCACAGATACGCAGTATTTT
D gene: -; CDR3 length: 15; J gene: TRBJ2-7; V gene: TRBV4-2; clone size: -; CDR3 protein: CASSQDARQSYEQYF; CDR3 DNA: TGTGCCAGCAGCCAAGATGCAAGACAGAGCTACGAGCAGTACTTC
D gene: TRBD1; CDR3 length: 13; J gene: TRBJ2-2; V gene: TRBV6-4; clone size: few; CDR3 protein: CASSLQGTGELFF; CDR3 DNA: TGTGCCAGCAGTCTACAGGGGACCGGGGAGCTGTTTTTT
D gene: TRBD2; CDR3 length: 15; J gene: TRBJ2-5; V gene: TRBV4-1; clone size: few; CDR3 protein: CASSHTSGVQETQYF; CDR3 DNA: TGCGCCAGCAGTCACACTAGCGGGGTACAAGAGACCCAGTACTTC
D gene: -; CDR3 length: 13; J gene: TRBJ2-1; V gene: TRBV29-1; clone size: -; CDR3 protein: CSGVDGTYNEQFF; CDR3 DNA: TGCAGCGGAGTGGATGGGACCTACAATGAGCAGTTCTTC
D gene: TRBD1; CDR3 length: 16; J gene: TRBJ1-4; V gene: TRBV4-1; clone size: -; CDR3 protein: CASSQDLGQGYEKLFF; CDR3 DNA: TGCGCCAGCAGCCAAGATCTGGGACAGGGCTATGAAAAACTGTTTTTT
D gene: -; CDR3 length: 17; J gene: TRBJ1-5; V gene: TRBV15; clone size: -; CDR3 protein: CATSSGRTGGGNQPQHF; CDR3 DNA: TGTGCCACCAGCAGCGGCCGGACGGGAGGCGGCAATCAGCCCCAGCATTTT
D gene: -; CDR3 length: 15; J gene: TRBJ1-1; V gene: TRBV19; clone size: few; CDR3 protein: CASSIDSSVNTEAFF; CDR3 DNA: TGTGCCAGTAGTATAGACAGCAGCGTGAACACTGAAGCTTTCTTT
D gene: TRBD2; CDR3 length: 15; J gene: TRBJ2-5; V gene: TRBV4-1; clone size: -; CDR3 protein: CASSQRLAGQETQYF; CDR3 DNA: TGCGCCAGCAGCCAAAGGCTAGCGGGTCAAGAGACCCAGTACTTC
D gene: TRBD2; CDR3 length: 15; J gene: TRBJ2-1; V gene: TRBV9; clone size: -; CDR3 protein: CASSVGLAGGYEQFF; CDR3 DNA: TGTGCCAGCAGCGTAGGACTAGCGGGGGGGTATGAGCAGTTCTTC
D gene: TRBD2; CDR3 length: 16; J gene: TRBJ2-5; V gene: TRBV5-4; clone size: many; CDR3 protein: CASSTPGTSSPGPQYF; CDR3 DNA: TGTGCCAGCAGCACCCCCGGGACTAGCTCTCCGGGTCCCCAGTACTTC
D gene: -; CDR3 length: 14; J gene: TRBJ1-1; V gene: TRBV15; clone size: once; CDR3 protein: CATSREPGDTEAFF; CDR3 DNA: TGTGCCACCAGCAGAGAGCCAGGGGACACTGAAGCTTTCTTT
D gene: -; CDR3 length: 15; J gene: TRBJ2-5; V gene: TRBV13; clone size: -; CDR3 protein: CASSPRGHFQETQYF; CDR3 DNA: TGTGCCAGCAGTCCCCGCGGGCACTTCCAAGAGACCCAGTACTTC
D gene: TRBD1; CDR3 length: 18; J gene: TRBJ1-5; V gene: TRBV27; clone size: -; CDR3 protein: CASSSGELTGGGDQPQHF; CDR3 DNA: TGTGCCAGCAGTTCGGGAGAGTTGACAGGGGGCGGCGATCAGCCCCAGCATTTT
D gene: TRBD2; CDR3 length: 15; J gene: TRBJ2-7; V gene: TRBV7-9; clone size: -; CDR3 protein: CASSPLAGASYEQYF; CDR3 DNA: TGTGCCAGCAGCCCCTTGGCGGGAGCTTCCTACGAGCAGTACTTC
D gene: TRBD1; CDR3 length: 16; J gene: TRBJ2-3; V gene: TRBV29-1; clone size: -; CDR3 protein: CSVEVRALQGTDTQYF; CDR3 DNA: TGCAGCGTTGAAGTAAGGGCCCTACAGGGGACAGATACGCAGTATTTT
D gene: TRBD1; CDR3 length: 15; J gene: TRBJ1-5; V gene: TRBV30; clone size: few; CDR3 protein: CAWSPGQDSNQPQHF; CDR3 DNA: TGTGCCTGGAGCCCTGGACAGGATAGCAATCAGCCCCAGCATTTT
D gene: TRBD1; CDR3 length: 16; J gene: TRBJ1-1; V gene: TRBV9; clone size: -; CDR3 protein: CASSDGTGNMNTEAFF; CDR3 DNA: TGTGCCAGCAGCGATGGGACAGGGAATATGAACACTGAAGCTTTCTTT
D gene: TRBD1; CDR3 length: 16; J gene: TRBJ1-2; V gene: TRBV2; clone size: -; CDR3 protein: CASSDLGTGVSYGYTF; CDR3 DNA: TGTGCCAGCAGTGACCTTGGGACAGGGGTCAGCTATGGCTACACCTTC
D gene: TRBD1; CDR3 length: 14; J gene: TRBJ2-7; V gene: TRBV5-1; clone size: -; CDR3 protein: CASSMTGSRYEQYF; CDR3 DNA: TGCGCCAGCAGCATGACAGGGAGTCGGTACGAGCAGTACTTC
D gene: -; CDR3 length: 13; J gene: TRBJ2-3; V gene: TRBV6-5; clone size: few; CDR3 protein: CASSSPRGDTQYF; CDR3 DNA: TGTGCCAGCAGTTCGCCCAGAGGGGATACGCAGTATTTT
D gene: TRBD1; CDR3 length: 14; J gene: TRBJ2-4; V gene: TRBV4-1; clone size: few; CDR3 protein: CASSPPGQGNIQYF; CDR3 DNA: TGCGCCAGCAGCCCTCCGGGACAGGGGAACATTCAGTACTTC
D gene: TRBD1; CDR3 length: 15; J gene: TRBJ2-3; V gene: TRBV5-6; clone size: few; CDR3 protein: CASSGTGESTDTQYF; CDR3 DNA: TGTGCCAGCAGCGGGACAGGGGAGAGCACAGATACGCAGTATTTT
D gene: TRBD1; CDR3 length: 13; J gene: TRBJ2-7; V gene: TRBV6-6; clone size: -; CDR3 protein: CASSYPGQGEQYF; CDR3 DNA: TGTGCCAGCAGTTACCCAGGACAGGGCGAGCAGTACTTC
D gene: -; CDR3 length: 16; J gene: TRBJ2-7; V gene: TRBV2; clone size: -; CDR3 protein: CASSEALQASAGEQYF; CDR3 DNA: TGTGCCAGCAGTGAAGCGCTTCAAGCGTCGGCAGGCGAGCAGTACTTC
D gene: TRBD1; CDR3 length: 11; J gene: TRBJ1-4; V gene: TRBV20-1; clone size: -; CDR3 protein: CKDRVDEKLFF; CDR3 DNA: TGCAAGGACAGGGTGGACGAAAAACTGTTTTTT
D gene: -; CDR3 length: 12; J gene: TRBJ2-7; V gene: TRBV29-1; clone size: -; CDR3 protein: CSVGAEAWEQYF; CDR3 DNA: TGCAGCGTCGGGGCCGAGGCGTGGGAGCAGTACTTC
D gene: -; CDR3 length: 13; J gene: TRBJ2-2; V gene: TRBV6-6; clone size: -; CDR3 protein: CATWGLTTGELFF; CDR3 DNA: TGTGCCACCTGGGGATTGACAACCGGGGAGCTGTTTTTT
D gene: TRBD1; CDR3 length: 16; J gene: TRBJ2-6; V gene: TRBV5-6; clone size: -; CDR3 protein: CASSAGTASGANVLTF; CDR3 DNA: TGTGCCAGCAGCGCCGGGACAGCCTCTGGGGCCAACGTCCTGACTTTC
D gene: -; CDR3 length: 11; J gene: TRBJ1-1; V gene: TRBV6-1; clone size: -; CDR3 protein: CASSGTTEAFF; CDR3 DNA: TGTGCCAGCAGTGGAACCACTGAAGCTTTCTTT
D gene: -; CDR3 length: 12; J gene: TRBJ2-5; V gene: TRBV29-1; clone size: -; CDR3 protein: CSLQGNQETQYF; CDR3 DNA: TGCAGCTTACAGGGAAATCAAGAGACCCAGTACTTC
D gene: TRBD1; CDR3 length: 13; J gene: TRBJ1-4; V gene: TRBV29-1; clone size: -; CDR3 protein: CSAQGTGREKLFF; CDR3 DNA: TGCAGCGCCCAAGGGACAGGGAGAGAAAAACTGTTTTTT
D gene: TRBD1; CDR3 length: 14; J gene: TRBJ2-7; V gene: TRBV5-5; clone size: -; CDR3 protein: CASSQDRTVYEQYF; CDR3 DNA: TGTGCCAGCAGCCAGGACAGGACGGTCTACGAGCAGTACTTC
D gene: TRBD2; CDR3 length: 13; J gene: TRBJ2-7; V gene: TRBV29-1; clone size: few; CDR3 protein: CSVRPGLTYEQYF; CDR3 DNA: TGCAGCGTTAGACCGGGACTAACCTACGAGCAGTACTTC
D gene: TRBD2; CDR3 length: 17; J gene: TRBJ2-3; V gene: TRBV4-1; clone size: -; CDR3 protein: CASSQGISGGGGDTQYF; CDR3 DNA: TGCGCCAGCAGCCAAGGGATTAGCGGGGGAGGGGGAGATACGCAGTATTTT
D gene: -; CDR3 length: 14; J gene: TRBJ1-2; V gene: TRBV4-1; clone size: -; CDR3 protein: CASSQAQGTYGYTF; CDR3 DNA: TGCGCCAGCAGCCAAGCACAGGGTACCTATGGCTACACCTTC
D gene: -; CDR3 length: 14; J gene: TRBJ2-7; V gene: TRBV5-4; clone size: -; CDR3 protein: CASSLGMGPPEQYF; CDR3 DNA: TGTGCCAGCAGCTTGGGAATGGGACCGCCCGAGCAGTACTTC
D gene: TRBD1; CDR3 length: 15; J gene: TRBJ2-5; V gene: TRBV11-2; clone size: -; CDR3 protein: CASSPTGGKGETQYF; CDR3 DNA: TGTGCCAGCAGCCCGACAGGGGGAAAGGGAGAGACCCAGTACTTC
D gene: -; CDR3 length: 14; J gene: TRBJ1-1; V gene: TRBV14; clone size: -; CDR3 protein: CASSQVGGGTEAFF; CDR3 DNA: TGTGCCAGCAGCCAAGTTGGCGGGGGGACTGAAGCTTTCTTT
D gene: -; CDR3 length: 15; J gene: TRBJ2-2; V gene: TRBV27; clone size: -; CDR3 protein: CASSWADKYTGELFF; CDR3 DNA: TGTGCCAGCAGTTGGGCGGACAAATACACCGGGGAGCTGTTTTTT
D gene: -; CDR3 length: 12; J gene: TRBJ1-1; V gene: TRBV2; clone size: -; CDR3 protein: CASQYQGLGAFF; CDR3 DNA: TGTGCCAGCCAATACCAGGGGCTTGGAGCTTTCTTT
D gene: TRBD2; CDR3 length: 15; J gene: TRBJ2-1; V gene: TRBV11-1; clone size: few; CDR3 protein: CASSPGGSSYNEQFF; CDR3 DNA: TGTGCCAGCAGCCCCGGGGGGTCTTCCTACAATGAGCAGTTCTTC
D gene: -; CDR3 length: 14; J gene: TRBJ1-2; V gene: TRBV4-1; clone size: few; CDR3 protein: CASSQERGSYGYTF; CDR3 DNA: TGCGCCAGCAGCCAAGAAAGGGGAAGCTATGGCTACACCTTC